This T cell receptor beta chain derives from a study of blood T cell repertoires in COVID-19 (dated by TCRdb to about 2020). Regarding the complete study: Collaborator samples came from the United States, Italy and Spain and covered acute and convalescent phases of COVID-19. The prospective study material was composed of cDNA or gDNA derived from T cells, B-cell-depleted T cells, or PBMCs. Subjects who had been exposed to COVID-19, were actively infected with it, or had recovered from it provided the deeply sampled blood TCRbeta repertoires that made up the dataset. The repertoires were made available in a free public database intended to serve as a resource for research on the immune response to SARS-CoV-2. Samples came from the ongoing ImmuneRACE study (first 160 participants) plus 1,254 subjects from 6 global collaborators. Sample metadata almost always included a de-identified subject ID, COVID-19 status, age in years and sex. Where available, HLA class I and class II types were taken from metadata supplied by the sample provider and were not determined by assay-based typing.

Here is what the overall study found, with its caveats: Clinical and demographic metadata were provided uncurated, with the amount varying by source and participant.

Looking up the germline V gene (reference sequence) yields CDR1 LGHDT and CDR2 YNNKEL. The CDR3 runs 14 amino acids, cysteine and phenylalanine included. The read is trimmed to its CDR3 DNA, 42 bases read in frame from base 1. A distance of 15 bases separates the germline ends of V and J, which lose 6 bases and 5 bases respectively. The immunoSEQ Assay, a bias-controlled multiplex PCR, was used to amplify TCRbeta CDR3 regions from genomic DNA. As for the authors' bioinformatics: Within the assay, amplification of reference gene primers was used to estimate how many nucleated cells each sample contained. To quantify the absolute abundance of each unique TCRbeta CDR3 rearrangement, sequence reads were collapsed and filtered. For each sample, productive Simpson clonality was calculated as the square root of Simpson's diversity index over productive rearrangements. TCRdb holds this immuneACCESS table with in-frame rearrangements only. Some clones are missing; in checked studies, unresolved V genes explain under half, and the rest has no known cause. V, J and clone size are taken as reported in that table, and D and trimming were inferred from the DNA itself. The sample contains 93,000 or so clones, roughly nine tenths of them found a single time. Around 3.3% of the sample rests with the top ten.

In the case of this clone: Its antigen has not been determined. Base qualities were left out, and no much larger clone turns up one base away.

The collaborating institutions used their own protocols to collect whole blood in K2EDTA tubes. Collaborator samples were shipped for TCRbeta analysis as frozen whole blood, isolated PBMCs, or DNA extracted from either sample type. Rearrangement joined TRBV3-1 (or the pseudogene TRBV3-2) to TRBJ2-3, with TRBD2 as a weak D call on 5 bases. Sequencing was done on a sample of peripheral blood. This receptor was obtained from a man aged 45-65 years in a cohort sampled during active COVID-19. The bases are TGTGCCAGCAGTGAGTATAGCGTCGGAGATACGCAGTATTTT. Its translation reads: CASSEYSVGDTQYF.